The TCR beta chain under discussion was sequenced for a study of T-cell memory formation after mild COVID-19. About the research overall: Among the donors, TCR clusters were largely specific to each donor. Notes on the study in general: Mainly in CM and EM were contracting CD4+ clones; CD8+ were in EMRA. Clonal second-wave expansions that peaked on day 37 had unconfirmed SARS-CoV-2 specificity.

TCRdb recomputed calls from the 5' RACE reads with MiXCR, one row per CDR3 protein. The sample consists of tens of thousands of distinct CDR3 sequences, over 12% of them appearing once. The table lists this clonotype with a few counts. Its matching antigen is unknown. The J segment lost 7 bases and the V segment lost 8 bases, leaving 7 bases of the junction unmatched. CDR1 and CDR2 (germline): SGHVS, FQNEAQ. The CDR3 spans 12 residues. Sample: PBMCs or a T cell subset sorted from them (not recorded which). This sequence originates from a man between 18 and 35 years old who had mild COVID-19 (a few samples of this study predate the infection). Cell type and time point are not known. This chain uses TRBV7-8 with TRBJ2-5, with 7 bases fitting TRBD2. The DNA of the CDR3 is TGTGCCAGCGAAAGCGGGGAGTGGACCCAGTACTTC. Protein sequence: CASESGEWTQYF. Full variable domain (remainder filled in from reference TRBV7-8 and TRBJ2-5): GAGVSQSPRYKVAKRGQDVALRCDPISGHVSLFWYQQALGQGPEFLTYFQNEAQLDKSGLPSDRFFAERPEGSVSTLKIQRTQQEDSAVYLCASESGEWTQYFGPGTRLLVL.